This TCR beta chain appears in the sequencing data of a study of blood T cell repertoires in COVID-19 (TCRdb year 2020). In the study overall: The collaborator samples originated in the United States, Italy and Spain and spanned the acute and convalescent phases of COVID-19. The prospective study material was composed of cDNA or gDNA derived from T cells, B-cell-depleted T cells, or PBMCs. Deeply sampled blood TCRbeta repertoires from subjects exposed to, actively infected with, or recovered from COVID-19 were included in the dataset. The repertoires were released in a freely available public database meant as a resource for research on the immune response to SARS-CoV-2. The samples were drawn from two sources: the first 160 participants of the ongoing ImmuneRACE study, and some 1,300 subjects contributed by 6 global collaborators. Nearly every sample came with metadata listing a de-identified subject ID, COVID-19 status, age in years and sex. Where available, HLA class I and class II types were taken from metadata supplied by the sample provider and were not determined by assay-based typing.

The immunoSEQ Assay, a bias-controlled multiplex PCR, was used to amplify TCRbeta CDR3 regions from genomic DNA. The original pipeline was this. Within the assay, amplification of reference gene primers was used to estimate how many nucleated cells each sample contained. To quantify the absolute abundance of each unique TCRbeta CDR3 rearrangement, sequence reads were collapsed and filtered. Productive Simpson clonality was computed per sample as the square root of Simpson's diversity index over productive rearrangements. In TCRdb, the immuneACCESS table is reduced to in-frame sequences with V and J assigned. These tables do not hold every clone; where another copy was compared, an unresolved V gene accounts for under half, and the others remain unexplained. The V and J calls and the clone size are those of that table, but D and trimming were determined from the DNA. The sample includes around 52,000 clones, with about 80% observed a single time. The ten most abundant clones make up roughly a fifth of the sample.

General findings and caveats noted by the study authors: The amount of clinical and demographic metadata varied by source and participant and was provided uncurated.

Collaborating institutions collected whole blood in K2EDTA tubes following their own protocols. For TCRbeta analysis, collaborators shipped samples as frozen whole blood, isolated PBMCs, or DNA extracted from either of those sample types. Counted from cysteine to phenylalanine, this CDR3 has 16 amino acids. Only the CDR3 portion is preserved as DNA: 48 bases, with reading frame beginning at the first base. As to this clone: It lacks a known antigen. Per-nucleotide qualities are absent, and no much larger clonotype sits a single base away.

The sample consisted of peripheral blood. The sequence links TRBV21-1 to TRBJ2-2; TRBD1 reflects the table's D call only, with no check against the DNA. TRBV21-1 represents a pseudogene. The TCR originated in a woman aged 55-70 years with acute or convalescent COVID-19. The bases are TGTGCCAGCAGCTCCGGGACAGGGGCAAACACCGGGGAGCTGTTTTTT. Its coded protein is CASSSGTGANTGELFF.